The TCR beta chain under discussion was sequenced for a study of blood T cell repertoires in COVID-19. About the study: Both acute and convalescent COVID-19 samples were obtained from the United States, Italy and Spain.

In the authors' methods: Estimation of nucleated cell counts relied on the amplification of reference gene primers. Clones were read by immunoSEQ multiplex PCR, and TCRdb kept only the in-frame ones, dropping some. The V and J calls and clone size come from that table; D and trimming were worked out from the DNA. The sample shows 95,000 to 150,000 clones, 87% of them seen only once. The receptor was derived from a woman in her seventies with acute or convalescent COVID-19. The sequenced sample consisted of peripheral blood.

This CDR3 reads CASNLAGGAYEQYF. Here the CDR3 DNA reads TGTGCCAGTAATTTAGCGGGGGGGGCCTACGAGCAGTACTTC. The chain uses TRBV2 and TRBJ2-7, with 11 bases lining up with TRBD2. The V gene end was trimmed by 9 bases and the J gene end by 2 bases; junction bases not matched to a gene: 6. The V gene's germline CDR1 is SNHLY and CDR2 FYNNEI. The CDR3 has 14 amino acids. The full variable domain, in which reference TRBV2 and TRBJ2-7 provide the parts outside the CDR3, is EPEVTQTPSHQVTQMGQEVILRCVPISNHLYFYWYRQILGQKVEFLVSFYNNEISEKSEIFDDQFSVERPDGSNFTLKIRSTKLEDSAMYFCASNLAGGAYEQYFGPGTRLTVT.